The clone carrying this T cell receptor (beta chain) showed up just a few times. What it recognizes is unknown. It was with previously described methods and listed TCR primers that bulk TCR libraries were made. TCRdb fed the PCR reads into MiXCR, producing one record per CDR3 protein. The data contain more than 450,000 distinct CDR3 sequences, 25% of them singletons. This sample was included in a study of molecular identifiers for immune sequencing clone quantification. Across the study: In replicates, the authors split RNA from around 18,000 or 91,000 naive CD8 cells five ways and sequenced four. Study-wide results and limits: Over 99% of effector molecules, yet under 1% of naive-cell molecules, were held by clones above 20 RNA copies.

V lost 2 bases and J lost 6, with 7 bases in between. The CDR3 consists of 13 residues. Germline CDR1 MNHEY, CDR2 SVGEGT. Naive CD8 T cell sorting was performed on the CD8+CD4-CCR7+CD45RA+ phenotype. J is TRBJ2-2 and V is TRBV6-2 or TRBV6-3; D tentatively fits TRBD1 or TRBD2 (5 bases each). This TCR was sampled from a human donor in good health. Some libraries in this study had Jurkat cell RNA spiked in. Sequencing was performed on naive CD8+ T cells from blood, with Jurkat cell RNA spiked in. Regarding subset: FACS-sorted CD8+CD4-CCR7+CD45RA+ naive T cells. Here the CDR3 reads CASSYVGAGELFF. The CDR3, as DNA: TGTGCCAGCAGTTACGTGGGGGCCGGGGAGCTGTTTTTT.